One sample yielded the 7 T cell receptor beta chains listed below, sequenced in a study of blood T cell repertoires in COVID-19. Assay used: immunoSEQ multiplex PCR; TCRdb lists only in-frame clones, some missing. The top ten clones hold around 24% of a sample with 150,000 to 200,000 clones, roughly 79% of them seen once. The sequenced sample was peripheral blood. The receptors originated from a woman aged 70-85 years with acute or convalescent COVID-19.

The CDR3 reads CASGRDRSTDTQYF. CDR3 sequence (DNA): TGTGCCAGCGGCCGGGACAGAAGCACAGATACGCAGTATTTT. The rearrangement links TRBV6-5 to TRBJ2-3; TRBD1 aligns across 7 bases. Germline loops: CDR1 MNHEY, CDR2 SVGAGI. The CDR3 is made up of 14 amino acids. V dropped 8 bases and J dropped 0; count of bases not matched to a gene: 5.

The chain recombines TRBV6-5 with TRBJ1-6; TRBD1 might be the D (6 bases). Germline CDR1 MNHEY, CDR2 SVGAGI. This CDR3 has 15 residues. Trimming cost V 5 bases and J 6 bases, with 14 bases left between them. CDR3 DNA: TGTGCCAGCAGTCGGGCACAGGGAAGTAATTCACCCCTCCACTTT. This translates into CASSRAQGSNSPLHF.

This rearrangement joins TRBV25-1 to TRBJ1-2; D remains unclear. The CDR3 is made up of 14 amino acids. The V end lost 3 bases, the J end lost 8 bases, and 16 bases lay between the germline ends. Germline V gene sequence: CDR1 MGHDK, CDR2 SYGVNS. DNA of the CDR3: TGTGCCAGCAGTGACAGCCGGTGGGGAGAAGGCTACACCTTC. Its protein is CASSDSRWGEGYTF.

The V gene is TRBV5-4, the J gene TRBJ1-4; possible D gene TRBD1, 5 bases. CDR3 length equals 15 residues. V was pared by 4 bases and J by 3 bases, with 13 bases between. CDR1 SGHNT and CDR2 YYREEE come from the germline V gene (reference sequence). CDR3 nucleotides: TGTGCCAGCAGCATCCAGGGTGGGGCTAATGAAAAACTGTTTTTT. Protein product: CASSIQGGANEKLFF.

This clone was seen only once. V gene TRBV7-9 combines with J gene TRBJ1-6; D remains ambiguous. V dropped 5 bases and J dropped 9 bases, with 11 bases sitting between them. The CDR3 totals 13 residues. In germline, CDR1 is SEHNR, CDR2 FQNEAQ (reference sequence). CDR3 residues: CASSLDLVSPLHF. For the CDR3, the DNA is TGTGCCAGCAGCCTCGACCTAGTTTCACCCCTCCACTTT.

This clone was seen repeatedly, ten times or more. V gene TRBV5-1 combines with J gene TRBJ2-7; D unclear. This CDR3 has 14 amino acids. Trimming stripped 2 bases from V and 0 bases from J, with 9 bases between. From germline, CDR1 is SGHRS and CDR2 YFSETQ. Here the CDR3 reads CASSFDSSSYEQYF. CDR3 coding DNA: TGCGCCAGCAGCTTCGACTCCAGCTCCTACGAGCAGTACTTC.

In DNA form, the CDR3 reads TGTGCCAGCAGTGTCTACGGGACAGGAGGTGAAAAACTGTTTTTT. Amino acid sequence: CASSVYGTGGEKLFF. This sequence joins TRBV2 and TRBJ1-4; 8 bases match TRBD1. CDR3 length equals 15 residues. J gave up 7 bases and V 4 bases, and 8 bases lay outside the gene matches. Germline assignment: CDR1 SNHLY and CDR2 FYNNEI.